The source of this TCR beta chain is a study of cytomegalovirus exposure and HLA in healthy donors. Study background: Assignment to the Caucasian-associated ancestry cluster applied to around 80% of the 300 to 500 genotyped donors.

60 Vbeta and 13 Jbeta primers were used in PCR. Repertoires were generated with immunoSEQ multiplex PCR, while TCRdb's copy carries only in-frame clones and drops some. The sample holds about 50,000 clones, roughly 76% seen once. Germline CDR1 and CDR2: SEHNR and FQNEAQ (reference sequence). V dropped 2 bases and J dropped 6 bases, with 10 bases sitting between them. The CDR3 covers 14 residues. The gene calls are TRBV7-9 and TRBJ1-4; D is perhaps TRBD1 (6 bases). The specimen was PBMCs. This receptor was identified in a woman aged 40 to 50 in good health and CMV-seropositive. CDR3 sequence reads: CASSLRGGDEKLFF. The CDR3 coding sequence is TGTGCCAGCAGCTTAAGAGGGGGGGATGAAAAACTGTTTTTT.